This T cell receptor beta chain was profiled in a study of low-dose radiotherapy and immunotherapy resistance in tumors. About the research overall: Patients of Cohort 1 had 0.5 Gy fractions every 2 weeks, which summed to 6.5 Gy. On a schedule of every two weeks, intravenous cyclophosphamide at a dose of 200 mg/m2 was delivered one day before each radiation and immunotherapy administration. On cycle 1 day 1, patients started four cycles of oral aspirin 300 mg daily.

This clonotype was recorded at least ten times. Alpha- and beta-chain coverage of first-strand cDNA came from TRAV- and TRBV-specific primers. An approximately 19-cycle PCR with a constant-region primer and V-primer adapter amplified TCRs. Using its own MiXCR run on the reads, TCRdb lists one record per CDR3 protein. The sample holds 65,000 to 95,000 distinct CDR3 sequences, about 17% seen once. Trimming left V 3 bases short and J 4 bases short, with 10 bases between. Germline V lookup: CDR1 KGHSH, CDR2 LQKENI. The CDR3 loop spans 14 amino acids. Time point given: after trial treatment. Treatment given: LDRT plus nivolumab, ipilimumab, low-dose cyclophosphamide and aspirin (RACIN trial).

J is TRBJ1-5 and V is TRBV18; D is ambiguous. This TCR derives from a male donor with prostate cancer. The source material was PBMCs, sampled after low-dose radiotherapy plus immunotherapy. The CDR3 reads CASSPASTNQPQHF. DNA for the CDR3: TGTGCCAGCTCACCCGCCAGCACTAATCAGCCCCAGCATTTT.